This T cell receptor beta chain was identified in a study of beta chain features in type 1 diabetes. Overall study results and limits: Within the patient group, naive, central memory and Treg TCRB repertoires appeared more similar to each other than within healthy donors. Shortening that was moderate but significant affected the TCRB CDR3s of Type 1 diabetes patients in all four CD4+ subsets. Insertions were fewer and deletions more numerous at VDJ junctions in type 1 diabetes patients.

V trimming: 4 bases; J trimming: 2 bases; junction bases outside the gene matches: 5. Germline V gene data show CDR1 as MDHEN and CDR2 as SYDVKM. The CDR3 is 15 residues long. What was sequenced were expressed TCRB transcripts, since all of the isolated RNA had been reverse transcribed. Assay: immunoSEQ multiplex PCR; the TCRdb copy retains only in-frame clones and omits some. The sample has about 660,000 clones, 11% to 15% seen once. A note on this clone: Its antigen is currently unknown.

The chain uses TRBV28 and TRBJ2-5; 9 positions agree with TRBD1. Sample: naive CD4+ T cells from blood. The clonotype comes from a man younger than 35 with type 1 diabetes. CDR3 amino acids: CASSSTGTGQETQYF. CDR3 nucleotides: TGTGCCAGCAGTTCAACCGGGACAGGGCAAGAGACCCAGTACTTC.